This TCR beta chain stems from a study of T cell repertoires in aging, cancer and after chemotherapy. With regard to this clonotype: What it binds is not known.

Amplification of TCR beta used genomic DNA extracted from peripheral blood. Multiplex touch-down PCR with TRB-A/B primers amplified rearranged V-D-J TRB sequences. TCRdb re-called the multiplex PCR reads through MiXCR, storing one row per CDR3 protein. The table has about 9,200 distinct CDR3 sequences, around 33% seen once; the top ten hold about 2.6%. Germline trimming cut 0 bases from V and 5 bases from J; bases unmatched to any gene: 6. Per the germline V gene, CDR1 is LNHDA and CDR2 is SQIVND (reference sequence). The CDR3 length is 16 residues. General study results and limits: In healthy donors, age-related TCR diversity loss mainly reflected lost richness. Immunological memory after chemotherapy cannot be judged from the repertoire data. Across the chemotherapy interval, each cancer cohort showed higher median generation probability, suggesting thymic rebound. Untreated cancer patients had significantly lower blood TCR diversity than age-matched healthy donors.

The chain carries TRBV19 and TRBJ1-4, with 7 bases fitting TRBD1. Sample: blood. The TCR sequence derives from a human donor in good health. The CDR3 spells CASSIDWTGGNEKLFF. The DNA of the CDR3 is TGTGCCAGTAGTATAGACTGGACAGGTGGAAATGAAAAACTGTTTTTT.